The source of this TCR beta chain is a study of tumor-infiltrating lymphocytes in primary liver carcinoma. The study's findings and limits: Tumor-adjacent and tumor-blood pairs overlapped less than tumor region pairs did.

The input was approximately 0.45 ug total RNA; TCR beta cDNA was made from it with a constant-region primer. What produced the TCR beta libraries was three nested multiplex PCR rounds using slightly modified ARM-PCR. MiXCR was run by TCRdb on the multiplex PCR reads, yielding one entry per CDR3 protein. The sample has tens of thousands of distinct CDR3 sequences; 60% to 85% are singletons. On this clonotype itself: Its antigen is unknown. The junction and the germline gene differ at one end; a read error may be behind it.

Co-extraction of both nucleic acids (RNA and DNA) used about 19-33 mg of unsorted bulk tissue. In every tumor sample, viable tumor cells made up over 80%. The clonotype was recovered from a man aged 40-49 years with primary liver carcinoma and hepatitis B virus infection. Specimen: liver tumor tissue from sampling region 5. Described subset: tumor region T5, tumor centre.

DNA for the CDR3: TGTACGAGCAGTTCGGGACAGAGCTCCTACGAGGAGTACTTC. Translating gives CTSSSGQSSYEEYF. The chain links TRBV6-2 or TRBV6-3 to TRBJ2-7; TRBD1 matches at 7 bases. There are 14 residues in the CDR3. The germline V gene has CDR1 MNHEY and CDR2 SVGEGT.